The sequence of this TCR beta chain was determined in a study of T cell responses to AZD1222 COVID-19 vaccine. V lost 3 bases and J lost 1; bases outside the gene matches: 4. This CDR3 spans 18 amino acids. The germline V gene has CDR1 KGHSH and CDR2 LQKENI. In regard to this clone: What it binds is unknown.

The study's findings and limits: Donor demographics were predominantly white British with a female majority; clonal diversity may be underestimated. Only a handful of people who got AZD1222 tested seropositive at baseline.

Only in-frame clones appear in the TCRdb table, and some are missing; sequencing was by immunoSEQ multiplex PCR. The sample has more than 100,000 clones, about 93% seen once. Second doses were pooled across both intervals (about 4 or about 12 weeks). The TCR comes from an adult who received the AZD1222 COVID-19 vaccine. This sample comprised peripheral blood, obtained 28 days after the second AZD1222 dose. The gene calls are TRBV18 and TRBJ2-1; 15 bases fit TRBD2. The CDR3 here is CASSPPGLAGGSYNEQFF. Here the CDR3 DNA reads TGTGCCAGCTCACCCCCGGGACTAGCGGGAGGTTCCTACAATGAGCAGTTCTTC.